This entry lists 31 T cell receptor beta chains sequenced from one sample in a study of blood T cell repertoires in COVID-19. Measured with immunoSEQ multiplex PCR; TCRdb has only the in-frame clones, and not every one. The sample includes around 250,000 clones, around 88% of them seen just once. Sample: peripheral blood. These receptors originate from a man between 40 and 49 years old with active or convalescent COVID-19.

The V gene is TRBV10-3, the J gene TRBJ1-1; D ambiguous. Deletions cut 8 bases from V and 4 bases from J, with 14 bases between. The CDR3 extends over 13 amino acids. Germline CDR1 and CDR2: ENHRY and SYGVKD. The CDR3 bases are TGTGCCATCGGTGGGCAGGAGGGCACTGAAGCTTTCTTT. Translating it yields CAIGGQEGTEAFF.

The chain is built from TRBV5-6 and TRBJ2-3; D may be TRBD2 (5 bases). Germline V gives CDR1 SGHDT, CDR2 YYEEEE. The CDR3 is 12 residues long. V lost 4 bases and J lost 8, with 11 bases in between. The CDR3 region is CASSLEGGTQYF. Written as DNA, the CDR3 is TGTGCCAGCAGCCTAGAGGGCGGTACGCAGTATTTT.

The rearrangement uses TRBV10-1 and TRBJ2-2; D may be TRBD1 (6 bases). Trimming took off 6 bases at V and 4 bases at J, with 21 bases between the two ends. CDR3 length equals 17 residues. From germline, CDR1 is WNHNN and CDR2 SYGVQD (reference sequence). The CDR3: CASSHGRGSRATGELFF. The DNA for the CDR3 is TGCGCCAGCAGCCATGGCAGGGGCTCGAGGGCCACCGGGGAGCTGTTTTTT.

The V call is TRBV24-1, the J call TRBJ2-2; unclear D gene. Germline CDR1 reads KGHDR; CDR2 reads SFDVKD. Trimming took off 8 bases at V and 1 base at J, with 4 bases between the two ends. The CDR3 runs to 12 residues. For the CDR3, the DNA is TGTGCCACCAACAGGAACACCGGGGAGCTGTTTTTT. It codes for CATNRNTGELFF.

The chain has TRBV18 and TRBJ1-2, with 7 bases aligning to TRBD1. Germline lookup yields CDR1 KGHSH and CDR2 LQKENI. V shed 0 bases, J shed 4 bases, and the junction held 8 bases outside the gene matches. The CDR3 is made up of 16 amino acids. As DNA, the CDR3 is TGTGCCAGCTCACCACCCAATGAAGGGGGCGGCTATGGCTACACCTTC. Protein product: CASSPPNEGGGYGYTF.

This clone was counted only a few times. The chain employs TRBV2 and TRBJ1-5, with 7 positions matching TRBD1. The CDR3 runs to 14 residues. Germline trimming cut 6 bases from V and 5 bases from J; bases unmatched to any gene: 7. In germline, CDR1 is SNHLY, CDR2 FYNNEI. The CDR3 DNA sequence: TGTGCCAGCAGGCGACAGGGAGGTTATCAGCCCCAGCATTTT. Translation: CASRRQGGYQPQHF.

The V call is TRBV5-1, the J call TRBJ1-1; D uncertain. CDR3 length: 15 residues. Trimming removed 4 bases at V and 1 base at J, with 14 bases between. Per germline, CDR1 SGHRS and CDR2 YFSETQ. CDR3 bases: TGCGCCAGCAGCCCCGGGGTTCTGAGGAACACTGAAGCTTTCTTT. This gives the protein CASSPGVLRNTEAFF.

V and J are TRBV19 and TRBJ1-6; D gene ambiguous. The CDR3 is 17 amino acids. V was clipped by 3 bases and J by 5 bases, with 17 bases between them. CDR1 is LNHDA, CDR2 SQIVND, per germline (reference sequence). The CDR3 protein is CASSIKGRMTNNSPLHF. CDR3 DNA sequence: TGTGCCAGTAGTATCAAAGGGCGGATGACTAATAATTCACCCCTCCACTTT.

This clone has a single count. The chain uses TRBV30 and TRBJ1-5; D remains ambiguous. The germline gives CDR1 GTSNPN, CDR2 SVGIG (reference sequence). This CDR3 is built from 15 residues. V lost 2 bases to trimming and J lost 2 bases, with 13 bases between them. The CDR3 DNA is TGTGCCTGGAGTTCGAGGGTCGGGCGCAATCAGCCCCAGCATTTT. It translates to CAWSSRVGRNQPQHF.

The rearrangement joins TRBV5-1 to TRBJ2-7; 7 bases are a match to TRBD1. The J segment lost 3 bases and the V segment lost 0 bases, leaving 6 bases of the junction unmatched. Germline V CDR1 and CDR2: SGHRS, YFSETQ. This CDR3 contains 15 residues. The CDR3 sequence: CASSLVVGTDYEQYF. Here the CDR3 DNA reads TGCGCCAGCAGCTTGGTAGTTGGGACAGACTACGAGCAGTACTTC.

The chain carries TRBV7-2 and TRBJ2-3, with 9 bases lining up with TRBD2. Germline CDR1 reads SGHTA; CDR2 reads FQGNSA. The J segment lost 0 bases and the V segment lost 5 bases, leaving 12 bases of the junction unmatched. The length of the CDR3 is 18 residues. The CDR3 is CASSQGVAGAPSTDTQYF. In DNA, the CDR3 is TGTGCCAGCAGCCAAGGAGTAGCGGGGGCCCCTAGCACAGATACGCAGTATTTT. Based on the CDR3 plus reference TRBV7-2 and TRBJ2-3, the full variable domain is GAGVSQSPSNKVTEKGKDVELRCDPISGHTALYWYRQSLGQGLEFLIYFQGNSAPDKSGLPSDRFSAERTGGSVSTLTIQRTQQEDSAVYLCASSQGVAGAPSTDTQYFGPGTRLTVL.

This chain uses TRBV12-3 or TRBV12-4 with TRBJ2-3; D remains unclear. The germline V and J ends were trimmed by 3 bases and 6 bases, with 10 bases remaining between them. The CDR3 spans 13 residues. CDR3 protein: CASSLRQLDTQYF. The CDR3 coding sequence is TGTGCCAGCAGTTTGAGACAACTCGATACGCAGTATTTT.

This chain connects TRBV9 to TRBJ1-6; TRBD1 matches 9 bases. The CDR3 covers 15 residues. Per germline, CDR1 SGDLS and CDR2 YYNGEE. The V and J ends lost 4 bases and 9 bases, in that order; junction bases with no gene match: 8. DNA of the CDR3: TGTGCCAGCAGCACGCGGACAGGGGACGGTTCACCCCTCCACTTT. Translated: CASSTRTGDGSPLHF.

There are a few counts of this clone. CDR3 loop: CASSLVASTDTQYF. The CDR3 bases are TGTGCCAGCAGCTTAGTAGCCAGCACAGATACGCAGTATTTT. The V call is TRBV11-3, the J call TRBJ2-3; no clear D. This CDR3 region has 14 residues. CDR1 and CDR2 from the germline V gene are SGHNT and YENEEA. Trimming cost V 1 base and J 0 bases, with 5 bases left between them.

The genes are TRBV12-5 and TRBJ2-7; D may be TRBD2 (5 bases). This CDR3 contains 13 residues. V lost 6 bases and J 1 base, leaving 10 bases between the germline ends. From germline, CDR1 is LGHNT and CDR2 FRNRAP. Here the CDR3 DNA reads TGTGCTAGTGGAAGGGAGAGATCCTACGAGCAGTACTTC. Protein: CASGRERSYEQYF.

Comment on this clone: Sequence at one end of the junction differs from germline and may be a read error. J is TRBJ2-1 and V is TRBV7-7; 7 bases match TRBD2. CDR3 size: 15 residues. Germline CDR1 SSHAT, CDR2 FNYEAQ (reference sequence). Here the CDR3 DNA reads TGTGCTAGCAGCCCTGGAGTAGCGGGCGGGGATGAGCAGTTCTTC. It yields the protein CASSPGVAGGDEQFF.

This clone was observed once. Distinct nucleotide sequences in the sample also encode this CDR3. The V call is TRBV7-6, the J call TRBJ2-3; 9 nucleotides agree with TRBD2. Germline V lookup: CDR1 SGHVS, CDR2 FNYEAQ. V was clipped by 3 bases and J by 3 bases; unmatched bases: 4. There are 15 residues in the CDR3. CDR3 nucleotide sequence: TGTGCCAGCAGCTTGAGCGGGGGGTTTACAGATACGCAGTATTTT. Its translation: CASSLSGGFTDTQYF.

In this sample, this clone turned up a few times. The chain uses TRBV29-1 and TRBJ2-1, with 13 bases fitting TRBD2. V lost 6 bases to trimming and J lost 4 bases; unmatched junction nucleotides: 6. The CDR3 runs to 15 residues. The V gene's germline CDR1 is SQVTM and CDR2 ANQGSEA. CDR3 coding DNA: TGCAGCGTCCTAGGACTAGCGGGAGAGTACAATGAGCAGTTCTTC. Residues: CSVLGLAGEYNEQFF.

V usage is TRBV29-1 and J usage is TRBJ1-1; unclear D gene. The germline CDR1 and CDR2 sequences are SQVTM and ANQGSEA. Trimming took off 7 bases at V and 4 bases at J, with 10 bases between the two ends. This CDR3 is built from 11 residues. The CDR3 DNA reads as TGCAGCGGCAGAGGCGGCACTGAAGCTTTCTTT. It encodes CSGRGGTEAFF. Together with reference TRBV29-1 and TRBJ1-1, the CDR3 gives the full variable domain: SAVISQKPSRDICQRGTSLTIQCQVDSQVTMMFWYRQQPGQSLTLIATANQGSEATYESGFVIDKFPISRPNLTFSTLTVSNMSPEDSSIYLCSGRGGTEAFFGQGTRLTVV.

This clone has a handful of counts. The chain is built from TRBV27 and TRBJ1-1; D is ambiguous. Trimming shortened V by 3 bases and J by 0 bases, and 8 bases separated the two germline ends. Looked up from germline, CDR1 is MNHEY and CDR2 is SMNVEV (reference sequence). The CDR3 is 14 residues long. In DNA, the CDR3 is TGTGCCAGCAGTTTCCGCGGAGTGAACACTGAAGCTTTCTTT. It encodes CASSFRGVNTEAFF.

V is TRBV28 and J is TRBJ1-1; D may be TRBD1 (5 bases). The V end lost 10 bases, the J end lost 3 bases, and 15 bases lay between the germline ends. Germline values: CDR1 MDHEN, CDR2 SYDVKM. This CDR3 is built from 13 residues. CDR3 in amino acids: CATLGVLDTEAFF. In nucleotides, the CDR3 is TGTGCCACCCTAGGGGTTCTAGACACTGAAGCTTTCTTT.

The V call is TRBV6-5, the J call TRBJ1-4; perhaps TRBD1 as D (6 bases). CDR1 and CDR2 from the germline V gene are MNHEY and SVGAGI. Deletions cut 8 bases from V and 3 bases from J, with 7 bases between. The CDR3 sequence is 12 residues long. CDR3 in amino acids: CASGQPNEKLFF. In DNA, the CDR3 is TGTGCCAGCGGACAGCCTAATGAAAAACTGTTTTTT.

The gene calls are TRBV24-1 and TRBJ1-5, with D hard to call. CDR3 size: 17 residues. CDR1 and CDR2 (germline): KGHDR, SFDVKD. Deletions cut 9 bases from V and 3 bases from J, with 23 bases between. CDR3 protein: CATGSSTAGSDNQPQHF. CDR3 coding DNA: TGTGCCACCGGATCCTCGACGGCCGGGTCGGACAATCAGCCCCAGCATTTT.

The chain is built from TRBV3-1 (or the pseudogene TRBV3-2) and TRBJ2-3, with 11 bases aligning to TRBD2. The CDR3 spans 15 residues. V trimming: 3 bases; J trimming: 3 bases; junction bases outside the gene matches: 2. Germline CDR1 is LGHDT and CDR2 is YNNKEL (reference sequence). For the CDR3, the DNA is TGTGCCAGCAGCCAGACTAGCGGGGTGACAGATACGCAGTATTTT. This gives the protein CASSQTSGVTDTQYF.

The chain carries TRBV6-5 and TRBJ2-5; 9 nucleotides align to TRBD1. CDR3 length equals 14 residues. Germline CDR1 and CDR2: MNHEY and SVGAGI. The ends lost 5 bases at V and 4 bases at J; junction bases unmatched: 5. The CDR3 DNA reads as TGTGCCAGCAGTCAGGACAGGGGAGGAGAGACCCAGTACTTC. This encodes CASSQDRGGETQYF.

The V gene is TRBV5-1, the J gene TRBJ1-1, with D possibly TRBD1 on 6 matching bases. Trimming left V 0 bases short and J 5 bases short, with 17 bases between. Germline values: CDR1 SGHRS, CDR2 YFSETQ. This CDR3 spans 16 amino acids. In DNA form, the CDR3 reads TGCGCCAGCAGCTTGGACAACAGGGTTGGGAATACTGAAGCTTTCTTT. Translated: CASSLDNRVGNTEAFF.

The chain is built from TRBV7-2 and TRBJ2-7; 8 nucleotides line up with TRBD2. The CDR3 spans 15 residues. With V trimmed by 2 bases and J by 3 bases, 6 bases remained unmatched. Germline CDR1 and CDR2: SGHTA and FQGNSA. CDR3 DNA: TGTGCCAGCAGCTTACGCTCGGGGGGGCTCTACGAGCAGTACTTC. This translates into CASSLRSGGLYEQYF.

The J gene is TRBJ2-7, the V gene TRBV5-6; TRBD2 matches at 9 bases. V dropped 3 bases and J dropped 1; count of bases not matched to a gene: 8. Per the germline V gene, CDR1 is SGHDT and CDR2 is YYEEEE. The CDR3 spans 16 residues. CDR3 loop: CASSSLSSGTSYEQYF. DNA of the CDR3: TGTGCCAGCAGCTCTTTATCTAGCGGGACTTCCTACGAGCAGTACTTC.

The V gene is TRBV5-6, the J gene TRBJ1-4, with D unresolved. The CDR3 is 14 residues long. Per the germline V gene, CDR1 is SGHDT and CDR2 is YYEEEE. The V and J ends lost 4 bases and 2 bases respectively, with 9 bases between them. CDR3 in DNA: TGTGCCAGCAGCCGAGGAGGGACTAATGAAAAACTGTTTTTT. Its protein is CASSRGGTNEKLFF.

This clone appeared a single time. The chain is built from TRBV19 and TRBJ2-2; D is undetermined. V dropped 0 bases and J dropped 7 bases, with 6 bases sitting between them. Germline-derived CDR1 and CDR2 are LNHDA and SQIVND (reference sequence). There are 13 residues in the CDR3. CDR3 sequence: CASSIDPDGELFF. The CDR3 bases are TGTGCCAGTAGTATAGACCCAGACGGGGAGCTGTTTTTT.

This CDR3 reads CASSFLSGTRVYEQFF. As DNA, the CDR3 is TGTGCCAGCAGTTTCCTCTCCGGGACTAGAGTATATGAGCAGTTCTTC. The chain links TRBV27 to TRBJ2-1; 8 bases agree with TRBD2. In germline, CDR1 is MNHEY, CDR2 SMNVEV (reference sequence). This CDR3 comprises 16 residues. The V gene end was trimmed by 3 bases and the J gene end by 8 bases; junction bases not matched to a gene: 12.